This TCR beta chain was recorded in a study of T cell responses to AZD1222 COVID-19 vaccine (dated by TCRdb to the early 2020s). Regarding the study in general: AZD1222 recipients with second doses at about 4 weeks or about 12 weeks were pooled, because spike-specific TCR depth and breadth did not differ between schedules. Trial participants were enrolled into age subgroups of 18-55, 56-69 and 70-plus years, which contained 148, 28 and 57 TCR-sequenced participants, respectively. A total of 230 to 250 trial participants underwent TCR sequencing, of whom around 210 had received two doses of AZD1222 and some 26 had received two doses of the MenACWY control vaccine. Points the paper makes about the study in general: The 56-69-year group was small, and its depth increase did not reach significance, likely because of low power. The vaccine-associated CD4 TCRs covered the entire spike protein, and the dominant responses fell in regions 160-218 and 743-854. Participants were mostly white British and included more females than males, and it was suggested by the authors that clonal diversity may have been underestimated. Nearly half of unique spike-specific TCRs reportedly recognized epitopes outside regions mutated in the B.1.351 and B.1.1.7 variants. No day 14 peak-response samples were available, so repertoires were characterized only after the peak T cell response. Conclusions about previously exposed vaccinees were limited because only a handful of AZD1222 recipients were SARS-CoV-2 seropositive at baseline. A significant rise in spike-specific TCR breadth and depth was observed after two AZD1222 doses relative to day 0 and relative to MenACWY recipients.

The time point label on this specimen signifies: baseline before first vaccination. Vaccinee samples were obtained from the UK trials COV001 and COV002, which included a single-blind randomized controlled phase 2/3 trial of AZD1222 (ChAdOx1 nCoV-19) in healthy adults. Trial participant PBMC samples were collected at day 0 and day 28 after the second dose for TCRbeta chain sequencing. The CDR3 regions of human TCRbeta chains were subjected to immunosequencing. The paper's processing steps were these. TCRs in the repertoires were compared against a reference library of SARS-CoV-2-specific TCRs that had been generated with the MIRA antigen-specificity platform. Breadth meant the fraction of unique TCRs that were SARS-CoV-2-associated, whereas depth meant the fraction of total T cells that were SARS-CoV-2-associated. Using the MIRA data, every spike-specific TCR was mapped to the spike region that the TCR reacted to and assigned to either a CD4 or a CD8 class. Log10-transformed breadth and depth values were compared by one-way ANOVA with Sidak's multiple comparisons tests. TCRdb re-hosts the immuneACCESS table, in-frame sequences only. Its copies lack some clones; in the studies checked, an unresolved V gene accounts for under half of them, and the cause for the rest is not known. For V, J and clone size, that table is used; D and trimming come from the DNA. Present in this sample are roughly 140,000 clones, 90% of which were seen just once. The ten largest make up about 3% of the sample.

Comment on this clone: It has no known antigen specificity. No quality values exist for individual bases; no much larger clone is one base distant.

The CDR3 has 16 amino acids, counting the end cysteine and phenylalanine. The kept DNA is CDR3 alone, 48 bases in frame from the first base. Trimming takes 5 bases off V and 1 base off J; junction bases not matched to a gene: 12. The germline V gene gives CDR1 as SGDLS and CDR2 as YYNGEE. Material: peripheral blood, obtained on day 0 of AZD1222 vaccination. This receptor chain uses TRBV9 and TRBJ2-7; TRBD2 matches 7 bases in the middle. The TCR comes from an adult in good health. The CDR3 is CASSASPWGGSYEQYF. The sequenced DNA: TGTGCCAGCAGTGCGAGTCCGTGGGGGGGTTCCTACGAGCAGTACTTC.